The rows below give T cell receptor beta chains drawn from one sample of a study of low-dose radiotherapy and immunotherapy resistance in tumors. TCRdb recomputed calls from the reads with MiXCR, one row per CDR3 protein. The data hold 100,000 or so distinct CDR3 sequences, with about a fifth observed a single time. This sample comprised PBMCs, obtained after low-dose radiotherapy plus immunotherapy. These receptors originate from a male donor with prostate cancer. The CDR3 runs from the conserved cysteine through the conserved F or W. A D gene is named only where the DNA matches it firmly. For some rows the clone size is stated as once, few or many, or as a class when expanded; others skip it.

many,TRBJ2-7,-,TRBV14,CASSQAGADFTIYGQYF
few,TRBJ2-3,TRBD2,TRBV9,CASSPRGSGVTDTQYF
once,TRBJ1-2,TRBD1,TRBV28,CASSRGYDYGYTF
-,TRBJ2-7,TRBD2,TRBV19,CASRGSGGSLEQYF
many,TRBJ2-7,-,TRBV6-5,CASRSGTASSYEQYF
few,TRBJ2-7,TRBD1,TRBV20-1,CSAGQEAYEQYF
few,TRBJ1-1,-,TRBV14,CASSTAGAQGTEAFF
many,TRBJ2-5,-,TRBV12-3/TRBV12-4,CASSGSGEETQYF
many,TRBJ2-7,TRBD2,TRBV20-1,CSAERWAAGGSYEQYF
-,TRBJ2-1,TRBD1,TRBV7-8,CASRYTGTGWDEQFF
many,TRBJ2-3,TRBD2,TRBV6-4,CASSDTLAGDTQYF
many,TRBJ2-7,TRBD1,TRBV29-1,CSVSDRSSYEQYF
once,TRBJ2-1,TRBD2,TRBV27,CASSLTPPTSGYYNEQFF
-,TRBJ2-1,TRBD2,TRBV28,CASSRLAGEGNEQFF
many,TRBJ1-3,TRBD1,TRBV12-3/TRBV12-4,CASSRRGQVGNTIYF
once,TRBJ2-1,TRBD2,TRBV11-2,CASSSLAGGPQEQFF
many,TRBJ2-7,-,TRBV15,CATSREDTSSYEQYF
-,TRBJ2-1,TRBD2,TRBV10-3,CAIKREGRNEQFF
-,TRBJ1-5,-,TRBV3-1,CASSQDLGYRSSNQPQHF
-,TRBJ2-7,-,TRBV11-2,CASSPEDRPSYEQYF
-,TRBJ2-7,-,TRBV5-1,CASSAPGTASYEQYF
many,TRBJ2-1,TRBD2,TRBV15,CATSREGSGGSYNEQFF
many,TRBJ2-7,-,TRBV5-8,CASSLVVYEQYF
many,TRBJ1-3,TRBD1,TRBV20-1,CSAWTRDSFGNTIYF
many,TRBJ1-1,-,TRBV7-2,CASTEGPRGEAFF
many,TRBJ2-7,-,TRBV20-1,CSAKGGFYEQYF
many,TRBJ2-7,-,TRBV29-1,CSVETRGPPGRSSYEQYF
many,TRBJ2-3,-,TRBV7-8,CASSPVDTQYF
many,TRBJ2-3,-,TRBV9,CASSVGGTLTDTQYF
many,TRBJ2-1,TRBD2,TRBV4-2,CASSHSSGGYNEQFF
many,TRBJ2-2,-,TRBV6-2/TRBV6-3,CASSSEGTALRELFF
many,TRBJ2-2,TRBD1,TRBV2,CASSETAGGSGELFF
many,TRBJ2-3,-,TRBV12-3/TRBV12-4,CASSDFSEGTDTQYF
many,TRBJ2-2,TRBD1,TRBV20-1,CSARRDRASNTGELFF
many,TRBJ2-7,TRBD2,TRBV2,CASASGAGGPGLHEQYF
many,TRBJ2-1,-,TRBV11-1,CASSLALGVNEQFF
-,TRBJ1-4,TRBD1,TRBV18,CASSPPDRVREKLFF
many,TRBJ2-5,TRBD2,TRBV18,CASSPGPVGSGGQETQYF
many,TRBJ2-2,-,TRBV6-4,CASSEGVTGELFF
few,TRBJ1-3,-,TRBV3-1,CASSQRSGGNTIYF
many,TRBJ1-1,-,TRBV6-6,CASSYPGGTEAFF
few,TRBJ1-2,-,TRBV30,CAWTTGRYTNYGYTF
many,TRBJ2-7,TRBD1,TRBV12-5,CASGQGQGAYEQYF